Listed below are T cell receptor beta chains from one sample, sequenced in a study of cytomegalovirus exposure and HLA in healthy donors. This table comes from immunoSEQ multiplex PCR, and its TCRdb copy is limited to in-frame clones, with some not included. Counted here are around 68,000 clones, approximately 72% occurring once; the ten biggest clones make up approximately 11%. The sample comprised PBMCs. These receptors came from a woman aged 25 to 45 in good health and CMV-seronegative. Both conserved end residues are part of each CDR3. The order of the fields is V gene, clone size, D gene, J gene, CDR3 length, CDR3 protein, CDR3 DNA. A D gene is named only where the DNA matches it firmly. Clone size is shown for a subset of rows, as once, few, many or a class of expanded clone.

V: TRBV9; size: -; D: TRBD2; J: TRBJ2-1; length: 18; CDR3: CASSVVGLQRGGSDEQFF; DNA: TGTGCCAGCAGCGTAGTGGGCCTCCAGCGGGGGGGGTCGGATGAGCAGTTCTTC
V: TRBV30; size: few; D: -; J: TRBJ2-5; length: 12; CDR3: CAWTRSQETQYF; DNA: TGTGCCTGGACCAGATCCCAAGAGACCCAGTACTTC
V: TRBV5-1; size: few; D: -; J: TRBJ1-2; length: 13; CDR3: CASSITGSDGYTF; DNA: TGCGCCAGCAGCATTACAGGGTCCGATGGCTACACCTTC
V: TRBV19; size: few; D: TRBD1; J: TRBJ1-2; length: 13; CDR3: CASSPTGDYGYTF; DNA: TGTGCCAGTAGCCCGACAGGGGACTATGGCTACACCTTC
V: TRBV7-7; size: -; D: -; J: TRBJ2-5; length: 13; CDR3: CASSPRLGETQYF; DNA: TGTGCCAGCAGCCCTAGACTAGGAGAGACCCAGTACTTC
V: TRBV5-6; size: -; D: TRBD2; J: TRBJ2-5; length: 15; CDR3: CASSLYGTGGETQYF; DNA: TGTGCCAGCAGCTTGTACGGGACGGGGGGAGAGACCCAGTACTTC
V: TRBV6-4; size: -; D: TRBD1; J: TRBJ2-1; length: 16; CDR3: CASSVSTAGGEGEQFF; DNA: TGTGCCAGCAGTGTCAGTACTGCAGGGGGAGAGGGTGAGCAGTTCTTC
V: TRBV28; size: -; D: -; J: TRBJ2-3; length: 14; CDR3: CASSLKPSADTQYF; DNA: TGTGCCAGCAGCCTAAAACCAAGCGCAGATACGCAGTATTTT
V: TRBV7-9; size: -; D: -; J: TRBJ2-7; length: 16; CDR3: CASRTLDGGPEYEQYF; DNA: TGTGCCAGCAGGACTCTGGACGGGGGGCCCGAGTACGAGCAGTACTTC
V: TRBV19; size: -; D: -; J: TRBJ1-2; length: 16; CDR3: CASSIDFYSVNYGYTF; DNA: TGTGCCAGTAGTATAGATTTTTACAGTGTGAACTATGGCTACACCTTC
V: TRBV5-1; size: -; D: TRBD2; J: TRBJ2-3; length: 15; CDR3: CASSVSGMRTDTQYF; DNA: TGCGCCAGCAGCGTGAGCGGGATGCGCACAGATACGCAGTATTTT
V: TRBV7-6; size: -; D: -; J: TRBJ2-3; length: 16; CDR3: CASSYGGDSNTDTQYF; DNA: TGTGCCAGCAGCTACGGGGGTGACAGCAACACAGATACGCAGTATTTT
V: TRBV2; size: -; D: -; J: TRBJ2-1; length: 15; CDR3: CASSRQSSSYNEQFF; DNA: TGTGCCAGCAGTAGACAATCGAGCTCCTACAATGAGCAGTTCTTC
V: TRBV4-3; size: once; D: TRBD2; J: TRBJ2-3; length: 17; CDR3: CASSQVISGGATDTQYF; DNA: TGCGCCAGCAGCCAAGTAATTAGCGGGGGGGCGACAGATACGCAGTATTTT
V: TRBV4-3; size: -; D: TRBD1; J: TRBJ2-7; length: 15; CDR3: CASSQDGQGRYEQYF; DNA: TGCGCCAGCAGCCAAGACGGACAGGGAAGGTACGAGCAGTACTTC
V: TRBV30; size: -; D: -; J: TRBJ2-7; length: 14; CDR3: CAWSLSDSTGEQYF; DNA: TGTGCCTGGAGTCTTTCGGACAGTACGGGGGAGCAGTACTTC
V: TRBV2; size: -; D: TRBD1; J: TRBJ2-7; length: 13; CDR3: CASSGTGAYEQYF; DNA: TGTGCCAGCAGTGGGACAGGGGCCTACGAGCAGTACTTC
V: TRBV5-4; size: -; D: TRBD1; J: TRBJ1-4; length: 15; CDR3: CASSLRGTGKEKLFF; DNA: TGTGCCAGCAGCCTTAGAGGGACAGGGAAGGAAAAACTGTTTTTT
V: TRBV7-6; size: many; D: -; J: TRBJ2-1; length: 16; CDR3: CASSLTWDKSYNEQFF; DNA: TGTGCCAGCAGCTTAACCTGGGACAAATCCTACAATGAGCAGTTCTTC
V: TRBV19; size: -; D: TRBD1; J: TRBJ2-4; length: 13; CDR3: CASSSDRGNIQYF; DNA: TGTGCCAGTAGTTCGGACAGGGGAAACATTCAGTACTTC
V: TRBV2; size: few; D: TRBD1; J: TRBJ1-2; length: 14; CDR3: CASSAQGARYGYTF; DNA: TGTGCCAGCAGTGCCCAGGGGGCCCGGTATGGCTACACCTTC
V: TRBV5-1; size: -; D: TRBD1; J: TRBJ1-4; length: 15; CDR3: CASSSTDRGLEKLFF; DNA: TGCGCCAGCAGCTCGACGGACAGGGGGCTTGAAAAACTGTTTTTT
V: TRBV2; size: -; D: -; J: TRBJ1-2; length: 12; CDR3: CASSGVGPGYTF; DNA: TGTGCCAGCAGCGGAGTGGGGCCTGGCTACACCTTC
V: TRBV15; size: -; D: -; J: TRBJ1-1; length: 15; CDR3: CATSPRRGGNTEAFF; DNA: TGTGCCACCAGCCCCCGTAGGGGAGGGAACACTGAAGCTTTCTTT
V: TRBV2; size: -; D: -; J: TRBJ1-6; length: 15; CDR3: CASSAQVAPGSPLHF; DNA: TGTGCCAGCAGTGCGCAGGTGGCCCCAGGGTCACCCCTCCACTTT
V: TRBV10-3; size: -; D: -; J: TRBJ1-6; length: 13; CDR3: CAIGGAENSPLHF; DNA: TGTGCCATCGGCGGGGCAGAAAATTCACCCCTCCACTTT
V: TRBV4-2; size: few; D: TRBD2; J: TRBJ2-3; length: 16; CDR3: CASSPLAGGRGDTQYF; DNA: TGTGCCAGCAGCCCACTAGCGGGGGGGCGTGGAGATACGCAGTATTTT
V: TRBV10-2; size: once; D: TRBD1; J: TRBJ2-3; length: 16; CDR3: CASSADRGGLGDTQYF; DNA: TGCGCCAGCAGTGCCGACAGGGGAGGTCTTGGGGATACGCAGTATTTT
V: TRBV7-3; size: -; D: TRBD2; J: TRBJ2-3; length: 18; CDR3: CASSELAGDRPFTDTQYF; DNA: TGTGCCAGCAGCGAACTAGCGGGGGACCGACCATTCACAGATACGCAGTATTTT
V: TRBV5-4; size: -; D: TRBD2; J: TRBJ2-3; length: 14; CDR3: CASRPPTSADTQYF; DNA: TGTGCCAGCAGGCCTCCCACTAGCGCGGATACGCAGTATTTT
V: TRBV7-8; size: -; D: -; J: TRBJ1-2; length: 13; CDR3: CASSLGQSYGYTF; DNA: TGTGCCAGCAGCTTAGGACAGAGCTATGGCTACACCTTC
V: TRBV18; size: -; D: -; J: TRBJ1-5; length: 13; CDR3: CASWQGENQPQHF; DNA: TGTGCCAGCTGGCAGGGTGAGAATCAGCCCCAGCATTTT
V: TRBV5-1; size: -; D: -; J: TRBJ1-5; length: 15; CDR3: CASSFMDSFNQPQHF; DNA: TGCGCCAGCAGCTTCATGGACTCATTCAATCAGCCCCAGCATTTT
V: TRBV5-8; size: -; D: TRBD2; J: TRBJ2-1; length: 15; CDR3: CASSLQRGPYNEQFF; DNA: TGTGCCAGCAGCCTGCAGCGGGGGCCTTACAATGAGCAGTTCTTC
V: TRBV28; size: -; D: TRBD1; J: TRBJ1-2; length: 17; CDR3: CASRPPDRAVPNYGYTF; DNA: TGTGCCAGCAGACCCCCGGACAGGGCTGTCCCTAACTATGGCTACACCTTC
V: TRBV5-1; size: -; D: TRBD1; J: TRBJ1-2; length: 15; CDR3: CASSLDGTASYGYTF; DNA: TGCGCCAGCAGCTTGGATGGGACAGCTTCGTATGGCTACACCTTC
V: TRBV7-9; size: -; D: -; J: TRBJ1-5; length: 14; CDR3: CASSLDSGNQPQHF; DNA: TGTGCCAGCAGCTTAGATTCGGGTAATCAGCCCCAGCATTTT
V: TRBV5-4; size: -; D: -; J: TRBJ1-2; length: 14; CDR3: CASSLGGRNYGYTF; DNA: TGTGCCAGCAGCTTGGGAGGGAGAAACTATGGCTACACCTTC
V: TRBV28; size: -; D: -; J: TRBJ1-4; length: 13; CDR3: CASSWGSNEKLFF; DNA: TGTGCCAGCAGTTGGGGCTCTAATGAAAAACTGTTTTTT
V: TRBV5-5; size: -; D: -; J: TRBJ2-4; length: 14; CDR3: CASSTLDPTNIQYF; DNA: TGTGCCAGCAGTACTCTCGATCCCACAAACATTCAGTACTTC
V: TRBV1; size: -; D: -; J: TRBJ1-1; length: 16; CDR3: CTSSPRSRIQNTEAFF; DNA: TGCACCAGCAGCCCTAGATCGCGTATACAGAACACTGAAGCTTTCTTT
V: TRBV2; size: few; D: TRBD2; J: TRBJ2-3; length: 15; CDR3: CASGGAGASTDTQYF; DNA: TGTGCCAGCGGGGGAGCGGGGGCTAGCACAGATACGCAGTATTTT
V: TRBV7-9; size: -; D: -; J: TRBJ2-4; length: 16; CDR3: CASSAGEGGAKNIQYF; DNA: TGTGCCAGCAGCGCAGGTGAGGGTGGTGCCAAAAACATTCAGTACTTC
V: TRBV9; size: -; D: TRBD2; J: TRBJ2-5; length: 13; CDR3: CASGRGVKETQYF; DNA: TGTGCCAGCGGGCGGGGGGTTAAAGAGACCCAGTACTTC
V: TRBV9; size: -; D: TRBD1; J: TRBJ2-1; length: 16; CDR3: CASSARQGPSYNEQFF; DNA: TGTGCCAGCAGCGCCCGACAGGGCCCCTCCTACAATGAGCAGTTCTTC
V: TRBV7-2; size: -; D: TRBD2; J: TRBJ2-2; length: 16; CDR3: CASSSGLAGNTGELFF; DNA: TGTGCCAGCAGCTCGGGACTAGCGGGGAACACCGGGGAGCTGTTTTTT
V: TRBV6-6; size: few; D: TRBD1; J: TRBJ1-5; length: 15; CDR3: CASSYPRQGDQPQHF; DNA: TGTGCCAGCAGTTACCCCCGACAGGGCGATCAGCCCCAGCATTTT
V: TRBV11-2; size: -; D: -; J: TRBJ1-4; length: 13; CDR3: CASRSRANEKLFF; DNA: TGTGCCAGCAGGAGCAGGGCGAATGAAAAACTGTTTTTT
V: TRBV4-2; size: once; D: -; J: TRBJ1-5; length: 16; CDR3: CASSQGSGHSNQPQHF; DNA: TGTGCCAGCAGCCAAGGTTCGGGACATAGCAATCAGCCCCAGCATTTT
V: TRBV5-1; size: -; D: TRBD2; J: TRBJ2-5; length: 14; CDR3: CASSSTSGEETQYF; DNA: TGCGCCAGCAGCTCGACTAGCGGGGAGGAGACCCAGTACTTC
V: TRBV4-2; size: -; D: -; J: TRBJ1-1; length: 14; CDR3: CASSQASPNTEAFF; DNA: TGTGCCAGCAGCCAAGCCTCCCCGAACACTGAAGCTTTCTTT
V: TRBV19; size: -; D: -; J: TRBJ1-1; length: 15; CDR3: CASSKTASGNTEAFF; DNA: TGTGCCAGTAGTAAAACCGCGTCAGGAAACACTGAAGCTTTCTTT
V: TRBV25-1; size: -; D: TRBD1; J: TRBJ2-1; length: 15; CDR3: CASSASGQVYNEQFF; DNA: TGTGCCAGCAGTGCATCGGGACAGGTATACAATGAGCAGTTCTTC
V: TRBV27; size: -; D: -; J: TRBJ1-5; length: 14; CDR3: CASSLSYDNQPQHF; DNA: TGTGCCAGCAGTTTGTCCTATGACAATCAGCCCCAGCATTTT